This T cell receptor (beta chain) stems from a study of blood T cells in healthy people across ages. Study-wide points: It was found that TCR beta diversity correlated strongly with the percentage of naive T cells. Expanded clonotype shifts may have been confounded, as the donors had an unknown CMV status. Versus aged donors, long-lived donors had higher diversity and more naive CD4+ cells.

Ranging in age from roughly 6 to 100, the donors were healthy Caucasian individuals from Russia. Concerning this clonotype: Its antigen is not known.

Using a J-beta primer mix together with a sample-barcoded 5' primer, a second PCR was run for roughly 6 to 12 cycles. MiXCR was run by TCRdb on the 5' RACE reads, yielding one entry per CDR3 protein. The sample holds about 780,000 distinct CDR3 sequences, about 59% seen once. Germline CDR1 SGHTA, CDR2 FQGNSA. There are 14 residues in the CDR3. Trimming removed 2 bases from V and 7 bases from J, with 15 bases in between. The chain joins TRBV7-2 to TRBJ2-7; TRBD2 is a possible D gene (7 bases). This TCR derives from a man aged 25 to 40 in good health. The specimen was blood. CDR3 protein: CASSLRGAQFEQYF. The CDR3 DNA sequence: TGTGCCAGCAGCTTACGGGGGGCCCAGTTTGAGCAGTACTTC.